One sample yielded the 15 T cell receptor beta chains listed below, sequenced in a study of blood T cell repertoires in COVID-19. The method was immunoSEQ multiplex PCR; TCRdb's version includes in-frame clones alone and lacks a portion of them. The sample has about 210,000 clones, over 70% seen once; the top ten hold 2.5% to 3%. Sequenced: peripheral blood. Receptors originate from a man over 45 with active or convalescent COVID-19.

V gene TRBV5-1 combines with J gene TRBJ1-5; D is undetermined. V was trimmed by 0 bases and J by 2 bases, leaving 12 bases between them. Looked up from germline, CDR1 is SGHRS and CDR2 is YFSETQ. This CDR3 has 16 amino acids. CDR3 sequence reads: CASSLGDNVGNQPQHF. In nucleotides, the CDR3 is TGCGCCAGCAGCTTGGGAGACAATGTGGGCAATCAGCCCCAGCATTTT.

This rearrangement joins TRBV27 to TRBJ1-5, with D possibly matching TRBD1 (6 bases). The CDR3 is 17 amino acids. Germline V lookup: CDR1 MNHEY, CDR2 SMNVEV (reference sequence). V was clipped by 4 bases and J by 2 bases, with 18 bases between them. The CDR3 here is CASSSSWQGQRNQPQHF. The CDR3 DNA follows: TGTGCCAGCAGTTCCTCGTGGCAGGGGCAGCGCAATCAGCCCCAGCATTTT.

This chain connects TRBV6-4 to TRBJ2-7, with 8 bases identical to TRBD1. The CDR3 runs 19 residues. V dropped 7 bases and J dropped 3; count of bases not matched to a gene: 23. Germline CDR1 and CDR2: MRHNA and SNTAGT. The CDR3 DNA reads as TGTGCCAGCACCTACCCCCAGACGGGACAGGCCGAACTATTCTACGAGCAGTACTTC. It specifies CASTYPQTGQAELFYEQYF.

The chain's CDR3 is CASSVGGIVNQPQHF. DNA of the CDR3: TGTGCCAGCAGCGTAGGAGGGATAGTCAATCAGCCCCAGCATTTT. The rearrangement joins TRBV9 to TRBJ1-5; D ambiguous. The CDR3 has 15 amino acids. V lost 0 bases to trimming and J lost 3 bases, with 10 bases between them. CDR1 is SGDLS and CDR2 is YYNGEE in the germline V gene.

The chain's CDR3 is CSVVFRGETQYF. The CDR3 nucleotides are TGCAGCGTTGTATTCAGGGGGGAGACCCAGTACTTC. The rearrangement uses TRBV29-1 and TRBJ2-5, with TRBD1 matching 7 bases. The CDR3 has 12 amino acids. Germline assignment: CDR1 SQVTM and CDR2 ANQGSEA. The V and J ends lost 4 bases and 5 bases, in that order; junction bases with no gene match: 4. Full variable domain (outside the CDR3, taken from reference TRBV29-1 and TRBJ2-5): SAVISQKPSRDICQRGTSLTIQCQVDSQVTMMFWYRQQPGQSLTLIATANQGSEATYESGFVIDKFPISRPNLTFSTLTVSNMSPEDSSIYLCSVVFRGETQYFGPGTRLLVL.

This clone was seen only once. CDR3 nucleotide sequence: TGTGCCTGGAGTGTTGGGACTAGCGCCTACAATGAGCAGTTCTTC. This sequence encodes CAWSVGTSAYNEQFF. The chain carries TRBV30 and TRBJ2-1, with 10 bases aligning to TRBD2. CDR3 length: 15 residues. The germline V gene encodes CDR1 GTSNPN and CDR2 SVGIG (reference sequence). V was pared by 0 bases and J by 2 bases, with 1 base of the junction left unmatched.

The chain has TRBV19 and TRBJ1-2; possibly TRBD1 for D (5 bases). This CDR3 has 12 residues. The V gene lost 7 bases and the J gene lost 8 bases, with 14 bases spanning the gap. Germline assignment: CDR1 LNHDA and CDR2 SQIVND (reference sequence). CDR3 amino acids: CASMMAGQGYTF. CDR3 in DNA: TGTGCCAGTATGATGGCAGGGCAGGGCTACACCTTC. Full variable domain (rest looked up from reference TRBV19 and TRBJ1-2): DGGITQSPKYLFRKEGQNVTLSCEQNLNHDAMYWYRQDPGQGLRLIYYSQIVNDFQKGDIAEGYSVSREKKESFPLTVTSAQKNPTAFYLCASMMAGQGYTFGSGTRLTVV.

V gene TRBV6-1 combines with J gene TRBJ2-7; D may be TRBD1 (5 bases). The CDR3 has 13 residues. Per germline, CDR1 MNHNS and CDR2 SASEGT. The V end lost 2 bases, the J end lost 6 bases, and 11 bases lay between the germline ends. In DNA form, the CDR3 reads TGTGCCAGCAGTGAAATAGGGGTCGGCGAGCAGTACTTC. Amino acid sequence: CASSEIGVGEQYF.

This chain joins TRBV28 and TRBJ2-7; 7 bases map to TRBD2. V lost 5 bases, J lost 4 bases, and 11 bases stayed unmatched. Germline assignment: CDR1 MDHEN and CDR2 SYDVKM. The CDR3 spans 15 residues. CDR3 DNA: TGTGCCAGCAGTGCCCTCGGGGGGATGCTTTACGAGCAGTACTTC. This codes for CASSALGGMLYEQYF.

The chain joins TRBV21-1 to TRBJ2-5; the D call in the table, TRBD1, was not verified against the DNA. TRBV21-1 is labeled a pseudogene. The CDR3 is 18 residues long. The CDR3 loop reads CASSMRRNGTGSKETQYF. CDR3 sequence (DNA): TGTGCCAGCAGCATGCGTAGGAACGGGACAGGGAGTAAAGAGACCCAGTACTTC.

This clone was counted a few times. The chain is built from TRBV27 and TRBJ2-7; tentative D call: TRBD1 (6 bases). Germline V lookup: CDR1 MNHEY, CDR2 SMNVEV (reference sequence). The CDR3 runs 14 residues. Trimming stripped 4 bases from V and 0 bases from J, with 10 bases between. The CDR3 reads CASSYTGNSYEQYF. The DNA for the CDR3 is TGTGCCAGCAGTTATACAGGGAACTCCTACGAGCAGTACTTC.

The CDR3 here is CASSESGSPNYGYTF. As DNA, the CDR3 is TGCGCCAGCAGTGAATCCGGGTCCCCTAACTATGGCTACACCTTC. The gene calls are TRBV10-2 and TRBJ1-2; D unclear. Per germline, CDR1 WSHSY and CDR2 SAAADI. CDR3 length: 15 residues. The V end was cut by 3 bases, the J end by 0 bases, with 11 bases between.

The V gene is TRBV7-9, the J gene TRBJ1-2, with D possibly matching TRBD1 (5 bases). Trimming shortened V by 7 bases and J by 0 bases, and 15 bases separated the two germline ends. The CDR3 consists of 15 residues. Germline V lookup: CDR1 SEHNR, CDR2 FQNEAQ (reference sequence). The CDR3, as DNA: TGTGCCAGCAACCCTTACAGGCGTACTAACTATGGCTACACCTTC. Protein product: CASNPYRRTNYGYTF.

V and J are TRBV28 and TRBJ1-2; D unresolved. CDR1 and CDR2 (germline): MDHEN, SYDVKM. Trimming cost V 2 bases and J 6 bases, with 10 bases left between them. The CDR3 is made up of 13 amino acids. CDR3 in amino acids: CASSLRAGDGYTF. DNA for the CDR3: TGTGCCAGCAGTTTACGTGCCGGGGATGGCTACACCTTC.

The rearrangement uses TRBV27 and TRBJ1-2; 10 nucleotides line up with TRBD1. Germline V gene data show CDR1 as MNHEY and CDR2 as SMNVEV (reference sequence). The ends lost 4 bases at V and 7 bases at J; junction bases unmatched: 6. This CDR3 is 14 amino acids long. This CDR3 reads CASSSRQGALGYTF. The DNA of the CDR3 is TGTGCCAGCAGTTCACGACAGGGGGCGCTTGGCTACACCTTC.